The 17 T cell receptor beta chains reported below all come from one sample, sequenced in a study of blood T cells in healthy people across ages (dated by TCRdb to about 2015). Libraries came from 5' RACE. Sequencer: Illumina HiSeq 2500. A second PCR of about 7 to 12 cycles was run with a J-beta primer mix and a sample-barcoded 5' primer. TCRdb cleaned the public reads at Q25 with fastp, built clones with MiXCR and kept in-frame beta chains. All rows with the same CDR3 protein become a single entry with the most common DNA and genes. This sample holds 1 million or so distinct CDR3 sequences; approximately 25% were observed only once. Around 0.75% of the sample is held by the ten biggest clonotypes. This sample was also put to use in a study of T cells of mothers and their children.

The sequenced sample was blood. The receptors come from a girl aged 2 to 10 in good health.

The genes are TRBV12-3 or TRBV12-4 and TRBJ1-2; 7 nucleotides match TRBD1. There are 16 residues in the CDR3. V was pared by 7 bases and J by 1 base, with 12 bases of the junction left unmatched. Written as DNA, the CDR3 is TGTGCCAGCACTCTGCCCCGGACAGGTGGTAACTATGGCTACACCTTC. It specifies CASTLPRTGGNYGYTF.

V is TRBV7-2 and J is TRBJ2-1; 11 positions match TRBD2. V dropped 6 bases and J dropped 5; count of bases not matched to a gene: 15. This CDR3 contains 18 residues. Per germline, CDR1 SGHTA and CDR2 FQGNSA. The CDR3 DNA reads as TGTGCCAGCAGACGTCTTGCCGGGTTGGGACTAGCGGACAATGAGCAGTTCTTC. It is translated as CASRRLAGLGLADNEQFF. The full variable domain, in which reference TRBV7-2 and TRBJ2-1 provide the parts outside the CDR3, is GAGVSQSPSNKVTEKGKDVELRCDPISGHTALYWYRQSLGQGLEFLIYFQGNSAPDKSGLPSDRFSAERTGGSVSTLTIQRTQQEDSAVYLCASRRLAGLGLADNEQFFGPGTRLTVL.

This clonotype was observed once. The chain combines TRBV4-1 with TRBJ1-1; weak D call: TRBD1 (6 bases). CDR3 length: 16 amino acids. The V gene's germline CDR1 is MGHRA and CDR2 YSYEKL. Trimming took 0 bases from V and 0 from J, leaving 11 bases between them. CDR3 bases: TGCGCCAGCAGCCAAGACCCCAGGGGACTGAACACTGAAGCTTTCTTT. Encoded protein: CASSQDPRGLNTEAFF.

The chain employs TRBV7-9 and TRBJ2-1; 9 bases map to TRBD2. Near its end, the DNA agrees better with TRBJ2-7, so the J call may be wrong. The germline gives CDR1 SEHNR, CDR2 FQNEAQ (reference sequence). The CDR3 is made up of 15 amino acids. This CDR3 reads CASSSPSGDPYEQYF. CDR3 sequence (DNA): TGTGCCAGCAGCTCCCCTAGCGGGGACCCCTACGAGCAGTACTTC.

The chain recombines TRBV25-1 with TRBJ2-1; D is perhaps TRBD2 (5 bases). The ends were cut back, 3 bases at V and 7 bases at J, with 19 bases in the middle. The CDR3 loop spans 16 amino acids. Germline V gene data show CDR1 as MGHDK and CDR2 as SYGVNS. The CDR3 spells CASSEGYLPRRNEQFF. The DNA of the CDR3 is TGTGCCAGCAGTGAGGGATACCTACCTCGGAGGAATGAGCAGTTCTTC. Using reference TRBV25-1 and TRBJ2-1 for the parts outside the CDR3, the full variable domain is EADIYQTPRYLVIGTGKKITLECSQTMGHDKMYWYQQDPGMELHLIHYSYGVNSTEKGDLSSESTVSRIRTEHFPLTLESARPSHTSQYLCASSEGYLPRRNEQFFGPGTRLTVL.

The chain joins TRBV5-6 to TRBJ1-2, with a possible D match to TRBD1 (5 bases). V lost 7 bases, J lost 6 bases, and 22 bases lay in between. The CDR3 is 15 amino acids. CDR1 SGHDT and CDR2 YYEEEE come from the germline V gene. CDR3 amino acids: CASGGREGESDGYTF. The CDR3 coding sequence is TGTGCCAGCGGGGGGAGGGAAGGAGAATCAGATGGCTACACCTTC.

This clonotype was detected ten times or more. The CDR3 sequence: CASELSSGETQYF. CDR3 sequence (DNA): TGTGCCAGCGAGTTAAGTTCTGGGGAGACCCAGTACTTC. The chain combines TRBV6-6 with TRBJ2-5; D is uncertain. Germline V lookup: CDR1 MNHNY, CDR2 SVGAGI (reference sequence). CDR3 size: 13 residues. V lost 8 bases to trimming and J lost 5 bases, with 15 bases between them.

A few counts support this clonotype. This rearrangement joins TRBV4-3 to TRBJ2-1, with TRBD2 matching 9 bases. The germline gives CDR1 LGHNA, CDR2 YSLEER. This CDR3 is built from 16 residues. With 0 bases clipped from V and 8 bases from J, the junction kept 8 bases outside the gene matches. Written as DNA, the CDR3 is TGCGCCAGCAGCCAAGATGTAGGCGGGGGGGGCCATGAGCAGTTCTTC. It codes for CASSQDVGGGGHEQFF.

In this sample, this clonotype turned up a few times. This chain links TRBV5-1 with TRBJ1-2; possible D gene TRBD1, 5 bases. The V and J ends lost 0 bases and 4 bases respectively, with 10 bases between them. The CDR3 has 14 residues. Germline CDR1 is SGHRS and CDR2 is YFSETQ. The CDR3 reads CASSLEVGPYGYTF. For the CDR3, the DNA is TGCGCCAGCAGCTTGGAAGTGGGGCCCTATGGCTACACCTTC. The full variable domain, completed using reference TRBV5-1 and TRBJ1-2, is KAGVTQTPRYLIKTRGQQVTLSCSPISGHRSVSWYQQTPGQGLQFLFEYFSETQRNKGNFPGRFSGRQFSNSRSEMNVSTLELGDSALYLCASSLEVGPYGYTFGSGTRLTVV.

This clonotype occurred a few times. The chain is built from TRBV29-1 and TRBJ2-5, with a possible D match to TRBD2 (6 bases). CDR1 SQVTM and CDR2 ANQGSEA come from the germline V gene. The CDR3 runs to 13 residues. V lost 6 bases, J lost 5 bases, and 16 bases lay in between. In DNA, the CDR3 is TGCAGCGTGGCCGGGACTGAGGGGGAGACCCAGTACTTC. Amino acid sequence: CSVAGTEGETQYF.

This chain uses TRBV4-1 with TRBJ1-5, with 7 bases matching TRBD1. Unmatched junction bases numbered 3, after V lost 3 bases and J lost 10 bases. The CDR3 extends over 12 amino acids. Germline V gene lookup returns CDR1 MGHRA and CDR2 YSYEKL. The CDR3 here is CASSQTGLPQHF. The CDR3 bases are TGCGCCAGCAGCCAGACAGGGCTTCCCCAGCATTTT.

This rearrangement joins TRBV4-1 to TRBJ2-7; 10 bases fit TRBD2. The CDR3 totals 12 residues. The germline V gene encodes CDR1 MGHRA and CDR2 YSYEKL. The V gene end was trimmed by 7 bases and the J gene end by 6 bases; junction bases not matched to a gene: 3. CDR3 nucleotides: TGCGCCAGCACCAGCGGGAGGGCCGAGCAGTACTTC. Amino acid sequence: CASTSGRAEQYF.

This clonotype was detected a few times. The V gene is TRBV6-2 or TRBV6-3, the J gene TRBJ1-1; TRBD1 matches 7 bases. J lost 4 bases, V lost 7 bases, and 6 bases had no gene match. There are 13 residues in the CDR3. The germline gives CDR1 MNHEY, CDR2 SVGEGT. The CDR3: CASTQGGFTEAFF. DNA of the CDR3: TGTGCCAGCACCCAGGGGGGGTTCACTGAAGCTTTCTTT.

The chain recombines TRBV6-1 with TRBJ2-5, with 7 bases matching TRBD2. The DNA end favors TRBJ2-1, so the J call may be wrong. From germline, CDR1 is MNHNS and CDR2 SASEGT. The CDR3 is made up of 17 amino acids. The CDR3 region has the DNA TGTGCCAGCAGTGAAGCGCTGATGCGTTTGGGCGGGGGTGAGCAGTTCTTC. The encoded protein is CASSEALMRLGGGEQFF.

This chain connects TRBV6-2 or TRBV6-3 to TRBJ2-4; possibly TRBD2 for D (6 bases). Germline-derived CDR1 and CDR2 are MNHEY and SVGEGT. V lost 4 bases, J lost 0 bases, and 19 bases lay in between. This CDR3 has 18 residues. The CDR3 spells CASSSPIRGLLAKNIQYF. CDR3 DNA sequence: TGTGCCAGCAGTTCACCAATAAGGGGACTGCTAGCCAAAAACATTCAGTACTTC.

This rearrangement joins TRBV12-3 or TRBV12-4 to TRBJ1-1; 7 nucleotides line up with TRBD1. The CDR3 spans 16 residues. The J segment lost 2 bases and the V segment lost 3 bases, leaving 9 bases of the junction unmatched. The CDR3: CASSFGDTGVNTEAFF. The CDR3 DNA reads TGTGCCAGCAGTTTTGGGGATACAGGGGTCAACACTGAAGCTTTCTTT.

The chain joins TRBV6-5 to TRBJ1-4; no clear D. The V and J ends lost 9 bases and 5 bases respectively, with 7 bases between them. From germline, CDR1 is MNHEY and CDR2 SVGAGI. This CDR3 comprises 11 residues. CDR3 coding DNA: TGTGCCAGGGTACCAAATGAAAAACTGTTTTTT. Protein: CARVPNEKLFF.